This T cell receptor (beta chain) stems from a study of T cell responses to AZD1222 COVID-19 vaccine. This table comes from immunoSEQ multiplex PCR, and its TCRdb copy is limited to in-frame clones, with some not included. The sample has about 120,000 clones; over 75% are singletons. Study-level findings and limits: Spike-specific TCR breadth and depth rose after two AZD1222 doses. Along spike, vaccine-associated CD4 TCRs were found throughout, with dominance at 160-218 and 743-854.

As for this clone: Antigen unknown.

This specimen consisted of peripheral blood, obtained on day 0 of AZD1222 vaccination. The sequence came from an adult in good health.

DNA for the CDR3: TGTGCCAGTAGTATGGCCTCCCGCGGGAGTCTCTACGAGCAGTACTTC. Translating gives CASSMASRGSLYEQYF. The V call is TRBV19, the J call TRBJ2-7, with 7 bases matching TRBD2. Germline CDR1 and CDR2: LNHDA and SQIVND (reference sequence). J gave up 3 bases and V 3 bases, and 11 bases lay outside the gene matches. This CDR3 has 16 amino acids.